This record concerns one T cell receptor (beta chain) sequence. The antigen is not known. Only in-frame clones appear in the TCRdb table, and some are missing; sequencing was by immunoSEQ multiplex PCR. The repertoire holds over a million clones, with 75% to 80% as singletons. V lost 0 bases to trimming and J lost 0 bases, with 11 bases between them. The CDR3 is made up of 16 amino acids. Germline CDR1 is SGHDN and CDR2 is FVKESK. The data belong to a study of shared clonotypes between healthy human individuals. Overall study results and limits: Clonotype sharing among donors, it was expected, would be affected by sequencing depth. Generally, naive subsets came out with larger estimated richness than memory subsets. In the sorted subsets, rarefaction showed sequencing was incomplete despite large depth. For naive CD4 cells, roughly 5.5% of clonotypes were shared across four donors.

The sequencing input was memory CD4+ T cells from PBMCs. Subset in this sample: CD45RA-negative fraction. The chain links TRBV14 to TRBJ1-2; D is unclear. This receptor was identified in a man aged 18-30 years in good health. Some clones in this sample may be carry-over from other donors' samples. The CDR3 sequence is CASSQERRNPNYGYTF. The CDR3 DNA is TGTGCCAGCAGCCAAGAACGACGGAATCCTAACTATGGCTACACCTTC.